This T cell receptor beta chain stems from a study of control samples from healthy donors and cancer patients. The CDR3 sequence is 15 residues long. With V trimmed by 0 bases and J by 5 bases, 5 bases remained unmatched. Germline lookup yields CDR1 LGHNA and CDR2 YSLEER. The assay was immunoSEQ multiplex PCR, and TCRdb's table has in-frame clones only and misses some. The sample has about 130,000 clones; about 93% are singletons. The source material was PBMCs. The chain employs TRBV4-3 and TRBJ2-3; TRBD2 matches 7 bases. This receptor was obtained from a man between 50 and 59 years old with head and neck cancer. The CDR3: CASSQEGGLGDTQYF. DNA for the CDR3: TGCGCCAGCAGCCAAGAGGGGGGGTTGGGAGATACGCAGTATTTT.